This T cell receptor (beta chain) was captured in a study of blood T cell repertoires in COVID-19. Looked up from germline, CDR1 is MNHEY and CDR2 is SVGEGT. The junction had 7 bases not matched to a gene; V was cut back by 3 bases and J by 6 bases. The CDR3 is 14 amino acids. TCRdb's table, derived via immunoSEQ multiplex PCR, lists solely in-frame clones and lacks some. This table holds fewer than 200,000 clones, about 87% found once. The chain carries TRBV6-2 or TRBV6-3 and TRBJ2-7; 8 bases fit TRBD1. Sequenced sample: peripheral blood. This sequence was found in a woman in her sixties or seventies with COVID-19, enrolled during active disease. CDR3 protein: CASSYGGTGSEQYF. CDR3 coding DNA: TGTGCCAGCAGTTATGGTGGGACAGGCTCCGAGCAGTACTTC.